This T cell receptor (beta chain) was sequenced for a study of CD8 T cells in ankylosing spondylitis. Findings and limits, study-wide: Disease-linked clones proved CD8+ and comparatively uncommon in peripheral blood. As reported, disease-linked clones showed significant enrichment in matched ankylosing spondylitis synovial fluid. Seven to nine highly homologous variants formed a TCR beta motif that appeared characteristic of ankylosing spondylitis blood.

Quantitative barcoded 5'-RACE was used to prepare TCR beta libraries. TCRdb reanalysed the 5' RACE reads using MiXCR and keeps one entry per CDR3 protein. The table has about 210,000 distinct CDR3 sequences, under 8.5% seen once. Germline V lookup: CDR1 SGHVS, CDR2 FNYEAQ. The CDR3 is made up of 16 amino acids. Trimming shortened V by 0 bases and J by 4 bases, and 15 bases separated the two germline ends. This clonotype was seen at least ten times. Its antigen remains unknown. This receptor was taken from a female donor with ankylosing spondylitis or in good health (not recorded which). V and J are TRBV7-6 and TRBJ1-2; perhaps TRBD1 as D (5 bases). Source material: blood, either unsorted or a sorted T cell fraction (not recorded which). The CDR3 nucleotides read TGTGCCAGCAGCTTAGCGGCAGGGCCGTTGGGCTATGGCTACACCTTC. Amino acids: CASSLAAGPLGYGYTF.